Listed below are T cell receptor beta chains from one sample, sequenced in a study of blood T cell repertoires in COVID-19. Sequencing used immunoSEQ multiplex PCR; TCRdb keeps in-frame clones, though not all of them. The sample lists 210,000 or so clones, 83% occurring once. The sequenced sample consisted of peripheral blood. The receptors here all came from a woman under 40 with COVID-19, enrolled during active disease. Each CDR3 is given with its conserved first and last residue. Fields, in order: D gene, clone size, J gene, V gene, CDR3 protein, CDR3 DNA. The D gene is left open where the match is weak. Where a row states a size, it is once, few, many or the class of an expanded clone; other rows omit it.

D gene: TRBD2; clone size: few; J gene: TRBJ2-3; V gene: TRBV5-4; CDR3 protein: CASSLDSPGTSGYF; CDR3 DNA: TGTGCCAGCAGCTTGGATTCCCCCGGGACTAGCGGTTACTTT
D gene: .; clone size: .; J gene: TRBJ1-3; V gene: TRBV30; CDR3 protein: CAWSPFGGIGNTIYF; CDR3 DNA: TGTGCCTGGAGTCCCTTTGGGGGCATTGGAAACACCATATATTTT
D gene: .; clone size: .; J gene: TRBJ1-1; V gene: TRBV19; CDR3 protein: CASSRAGWDSTEAFF; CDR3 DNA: TGTGCCAGTAGTAGGGCAGGGTGGGATAGCACTGAAGCTTTCTTT
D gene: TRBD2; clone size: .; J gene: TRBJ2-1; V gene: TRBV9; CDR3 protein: CASSVSGRANEQFF; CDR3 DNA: TGTGCCAGCAGCGTTAGCGGGAGGGCGAATGAGCAGTTCTTC
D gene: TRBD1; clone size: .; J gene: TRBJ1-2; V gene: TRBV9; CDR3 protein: CASSLLTGGNYGYTF; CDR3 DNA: TGTGCCAGCAGCCTTTTGACAGGGGGAAACTATGGCTACACCTTC
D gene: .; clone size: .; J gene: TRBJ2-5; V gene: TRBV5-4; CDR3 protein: CASSFEETQYF; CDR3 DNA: TGTGCCAGCAGCTTCGAGGAGACCCAGTACTTC
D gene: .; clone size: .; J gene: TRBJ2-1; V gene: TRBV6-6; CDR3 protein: CASRSGGSDSYNEQFF; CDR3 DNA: TGTGCCAGCAGGTCGGGGGGCTCTGACTCCTACAATGAGCAGTTCTTC
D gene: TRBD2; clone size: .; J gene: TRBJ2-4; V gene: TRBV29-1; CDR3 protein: CSVVGGGPLLAKNIQYF; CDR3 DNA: TGCAGCGTTGTGGGGGGAGGGCCGCTACTAGCCAAAAACATTCAGTACTTC
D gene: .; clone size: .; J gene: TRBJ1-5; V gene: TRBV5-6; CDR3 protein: CASSFGVRGNQPQHF; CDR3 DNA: TGTGCCAGCAGCTTCGGCGTAAGGGGAAATCAGCCCCAGCATTTT
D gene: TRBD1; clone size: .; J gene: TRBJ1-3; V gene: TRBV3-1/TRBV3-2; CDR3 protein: CASSQGDSSLSGNTIYF; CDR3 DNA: TGTGCCAGCAGCCAAGGGGACAGCAGCCTCTCTGGAAACACCATATATTTT
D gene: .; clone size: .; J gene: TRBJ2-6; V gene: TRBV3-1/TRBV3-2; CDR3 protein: CASSQDRVSGANVLTF; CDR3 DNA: TGTGCCAGCAGCCAAGACAGGGTCTCTGGGGCCAACGTCCTGACTTTC
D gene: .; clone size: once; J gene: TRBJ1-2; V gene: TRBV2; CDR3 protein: CASSPPGLLILNYGYTF; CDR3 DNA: TGTGCCAGCAGTCCCCCGGGACTGCTGATACTAAACTATGGCTACACCTTC
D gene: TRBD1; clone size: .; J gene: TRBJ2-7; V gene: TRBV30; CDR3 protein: CAWAESDRGVYEQYF; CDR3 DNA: TGTGCCTGGGCCGAGTCGGACAGGGGTGTGTACGAGCAGTACTTC
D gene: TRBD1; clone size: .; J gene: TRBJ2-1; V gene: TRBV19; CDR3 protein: CASSIARTGGTFF; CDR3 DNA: TGTGCCAGTAGTATAGCCCGGACAGGGGGAACGTTCTTC
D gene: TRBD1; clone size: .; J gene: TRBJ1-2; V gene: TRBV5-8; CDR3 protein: CASSLAGTVYGYTF; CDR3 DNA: TGTGCCAGCAGCTTGGCAGGGACAGTTTATGGCTACACCTTC
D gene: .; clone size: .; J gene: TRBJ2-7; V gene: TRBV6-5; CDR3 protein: CASSPSVSYEQYF; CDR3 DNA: TGTGCCAGCAGTCCCTCAGTCTCCTACGAGCAGTACTTC
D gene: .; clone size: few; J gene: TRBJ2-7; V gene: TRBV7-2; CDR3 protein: CASSLSPEYEQYF; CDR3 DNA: TGTGCCAGCAGCTTATCCCCCGAGTACGAGCAGTACTTC
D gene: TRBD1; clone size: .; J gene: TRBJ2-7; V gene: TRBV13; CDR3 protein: CASSQSDRDIYEQYF; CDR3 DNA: TGTGCCAGCAGCCAGTCCGACAGGGACATTTACGAGCAGTACTTC
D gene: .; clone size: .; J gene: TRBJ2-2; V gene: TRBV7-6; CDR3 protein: CASSPGKANTGELFF; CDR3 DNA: TGTGCCAGCAGCCCAGGGAAGGCGAACACCGGGGAGCTGTTTTTT
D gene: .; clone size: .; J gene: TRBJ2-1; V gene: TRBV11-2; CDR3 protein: CASSLANEQFF; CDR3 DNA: TGTGCCAGCAGCCTAGCGAATGAGCAGTTCTTC
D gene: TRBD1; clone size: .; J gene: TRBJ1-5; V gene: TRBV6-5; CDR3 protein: CAITGTGGRQPQHF; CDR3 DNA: TGTGCCATCACCGGGACAGGAGGCCGCCAGCCCCAGCATTTT
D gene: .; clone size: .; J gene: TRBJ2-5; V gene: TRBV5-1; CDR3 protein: CASSGQNLGETQYF; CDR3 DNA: TGCGCCAGCAGCGGACAGAACCTAGGGGAGACCCAGTACTTC
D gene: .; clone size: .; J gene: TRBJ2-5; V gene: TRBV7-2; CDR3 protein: CASSLSGAWGETQYF; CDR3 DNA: TGTGCCAGCAGCTTGTCAGGGGCTTGGGGAGAGACCCAGTACTTC
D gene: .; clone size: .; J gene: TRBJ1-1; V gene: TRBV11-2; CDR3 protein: CASSSRRQVLNTEAFF; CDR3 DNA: TGTGCCAGCAGCTCTAGGAGGCAGGTATTAAACACTGAAGCTTTCTTT
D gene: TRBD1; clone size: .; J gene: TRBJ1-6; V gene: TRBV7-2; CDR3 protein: CTSSQDRGNSPLHF; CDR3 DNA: TGTACCAGCAGCCAGGACAGGGGTAATTCACCCCTCCACTTT
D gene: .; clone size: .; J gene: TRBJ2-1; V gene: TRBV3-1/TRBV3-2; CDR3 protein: CASSPQGGYNEQFF; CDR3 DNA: TGTGCCAGCAGCCCGCAAGGAGGCTACAATGAGCAGTTCTTC
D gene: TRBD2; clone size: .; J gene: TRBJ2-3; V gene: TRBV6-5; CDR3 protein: CASRLAGGLVDTQYF; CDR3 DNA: TGTGCCAGCAGATTAGCGGGAGGGCTGGTAGATACGCAGTATTTT
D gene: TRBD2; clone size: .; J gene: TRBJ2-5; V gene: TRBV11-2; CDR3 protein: CASSLQTSGRAETQYF; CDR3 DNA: TGTGCCAGCAGCCTCCAGACTAGCGGGAGGGCAGAGACCCAGTACTTC
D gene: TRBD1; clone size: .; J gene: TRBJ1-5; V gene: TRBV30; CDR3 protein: CAWSVRQGAYQPQHF; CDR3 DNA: TGTGCCTGGAGTGTACGACAGGGGGCTTATCAGCCCCAGCATTTT
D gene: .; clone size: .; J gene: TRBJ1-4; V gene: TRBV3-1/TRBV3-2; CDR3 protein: CASSHRRQNNEKLFF; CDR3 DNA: TGTGCCAGCAGCCATCGTAGACAGAATAATGAAAAACTGTTTTTT
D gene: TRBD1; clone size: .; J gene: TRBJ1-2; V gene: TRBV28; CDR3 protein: CASSIDRGLLPFRPADLNYGYTF; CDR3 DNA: TGTGCCAGCAGTATTGACAGGGGGCTACTTCCCTTTAGGCCGGCTGACCTTAACTATGGCTACACCTTC
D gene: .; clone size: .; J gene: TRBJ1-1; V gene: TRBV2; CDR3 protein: CASSEFREGMNTEAFF; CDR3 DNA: TGTGCCAGCAGTGAATTCCGGGAGGGCATGAACACTGAAGCTTTCTTT
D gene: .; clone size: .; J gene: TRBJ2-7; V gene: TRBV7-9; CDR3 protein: CASSLSPPYEQYF; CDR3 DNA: TGTGCCAGCAGCCTAAGCCCCCCCTACGAGCAGTACTTC
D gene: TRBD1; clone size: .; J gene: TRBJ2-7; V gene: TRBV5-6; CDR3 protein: CASIKTGGAYEQYF; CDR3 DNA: TGTGCCAGCATCAAGACAGGGGGGGCCTACGAGCAGTACTTC
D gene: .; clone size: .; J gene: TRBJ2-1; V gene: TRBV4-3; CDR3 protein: CASSQGLSSYNEQFF; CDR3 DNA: TGCGCCAGCAGCCAAGGTCTTAGCTCCTACAATGAGCAGTTCTTC
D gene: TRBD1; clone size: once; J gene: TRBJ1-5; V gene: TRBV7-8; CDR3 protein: CASSFLGQGTQPQHF; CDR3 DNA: TGTGCCAGCAGCTTTCTGGGACAGGGGACTCAGCCCCAGCATTTT
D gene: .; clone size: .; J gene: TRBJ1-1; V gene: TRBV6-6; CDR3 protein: CASSYGQFEAFF; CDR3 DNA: TGTGCCAGCAGTTATGGTCAGTTTGAAGCTTTCTTT
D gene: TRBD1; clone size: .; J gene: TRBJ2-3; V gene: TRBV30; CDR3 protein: CAWSVQGLVRTTDTQYF; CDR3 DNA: TGTGCCTGGAGTGTACAGGGGCTTGTGAGAACCACAGATACGCAGTATTTT
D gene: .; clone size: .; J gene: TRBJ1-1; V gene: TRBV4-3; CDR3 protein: CASSQGTALNTEAFF; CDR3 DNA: TGCGCCAGCAGCCAAGGGACAGCATTGAACACTGAAGCTTTCTTT
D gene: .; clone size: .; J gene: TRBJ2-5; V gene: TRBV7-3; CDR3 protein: CASSLTLVETQYF; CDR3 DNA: TGTGCCAGCAGCTTAACCCTTGTGGAGACCCAGTACTTC
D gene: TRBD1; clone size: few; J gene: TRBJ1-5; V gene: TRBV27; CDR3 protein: CASSLGGQINQPQHF; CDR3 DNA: TGTGCCAGCAGTTTAGGGGGACAGATTAATCAGCCCCAGCATTTT
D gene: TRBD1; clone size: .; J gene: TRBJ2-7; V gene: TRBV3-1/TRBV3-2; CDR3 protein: CASSPRQGAGEQYF; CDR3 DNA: TGTGCCAGCAGCCCGAGACAGGGGGCGGGCGAGCAGTACTTC
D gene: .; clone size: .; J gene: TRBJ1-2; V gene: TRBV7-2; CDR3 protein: CASSLGVSQGRGGYTF; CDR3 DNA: TGTGCCAGCAGCTTAGGGGTTTCGCAGGGAAGAGGTGGCTACACCTTC
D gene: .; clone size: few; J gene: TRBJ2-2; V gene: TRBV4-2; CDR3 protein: CASSQDSGGTGELFF; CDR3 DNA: TGTGCCAGCAGCCAAGATAGCGGAGGGACCGGGGAGCTGTTTTTT